One sample yielded the 31 T cell receptor beta chains listed below, sequenced in a study of cytomegalovirus exposure and HLA in healthy donors. Both 60 Vbeta primers and 13 Jbeta primers went into the PCR. The method was immunoSEQ multiplex PCR; TCRdb's version includes in-frame clones alone and lacks a portion of them. The data show fewer than 110,000 clones, 75% seen once. The sequencing sample was made of PBMCs. These receptors were obtained from a man between 45 and 60 years old in good health and CMV-seronegative.

This rearrangement joins TRBV5-6 to TRBJ2-2; 9 positions match TRBD1. The CDR3 spans 14 residues. J gave up 6 bases and V 3 bases, and 3 bases lay outside the gene matches. Germline CDR1 and CDR2: SGHDT and YYEEEE. The CDR3 sequence: CASSWDRAAGELFF. DNA for the CDR3: TGTGCCAGCAGCTGGGACAGGGCAGCCGGGGAGCTGTTTTTT.

This clone was detected only a few times. One junction end disagrees with the germline gene, perhaps due to a read error. The V gene is TRBV18, the J gene TRBJ1-5, with TRBD1 as a possible D gene (5 bases). Germline V gene lookup returns CDR1 KGHSH and CDR2 LQKENI. CDR3 length equals 13 residues. The chain's CDR3 is CASSPGPNKPQHF. CDR3 bases: TGTGCCAGCTCCCCAGGGCCCAATAAGCCCCAGCATTTT.

This clone was detected a few times. This chain joins TRBV6-5 and TRBJ2-7; D unclear. CDR1 and CDR2 from the germline V gene are MNHEY and SVGAGI. The ends were cut back, 5 bases at V and 0 bases at J, with 5 bases in the middle. The CDR3 extends over 12 amino acids. CDR3 nucleotides: TGTGCCAGCAGTAAGAGCTCCTACGAGCAGTACTTC. As protein: CASSKSSYEQYF.

This sequence joins TRBV30 and TRBJ2-7; 10 bases are shared with TRBD2. There are 12 residues in the CDR3. Unmatched junction bases numbered 0, after V lost 5 bases and J lost 2 bases. Germline V gene data show CDR1 as GTSNPN and CDR2 as SVGIG (reference sequence). The CDR3 DNA follows: TGTGCCTGGGGGACTAGCGCCTACGAGCAGTACTTC. Translated: CAWGTSAYEQYF.

This clone has only a few counts. The chain combines TRBV19 with TRBJ2-7; perhaps TRBD1 as D (6 bases). Trimming pared 6 bases from V and 0 bases from J, leaving 12 bases between. The CDR3 is 14 residues long. Germline loops: CDR1 LNHDA, CDR2 SQIVND (reference sequence). CDR3 amino acids: CASSRTGSSYEQYF. Written as DNA, the CDR3 is TGTGCCAGTAGCCGTACAGGGAGCTCCTACGAGCAGTACTTC.

V gene TRBV28 combines with J gene TRBJ1-5; possibly TRBD1 for D (5 bases). This CDR3 contains 15 residues. Germline V lookup: CDR1 MDHEN, CDR2 SYDVKM. The V gene lost 3 bases and the J gene lost 1 base, with 10 bases spanning the gap. CDR3 coding DNA: TGTGCCAGCAGTTTTCCCGGGGGAAGCAATCAGCCCCAGCATTTT. Translated, it gives CASSFPGGSNQPQHF.

This rearrangement joins TRBV28 to TRBJ1-4, with D tentatively TRBD1 (5 bases). The V end was cut by 10 bases, the J end by 8 bases, with 23 bases between. The CDR3 loop spans 15 amino acids. Germline V CDR1 and CDR2: MDHEN, SYDVKM. The CDR3 spells CATDGAWGGREKLFF. The CDR3 coding sequence is TGTGCCACGGACGGGGCGTGGGGAGGAAGGGAAAAACTGTTTTTT.

The sample holds a few counts of this clone. Here the CDR3 DNA reads TGTGCCAGCAGTTATGGGGAGGGAAGTTATGGCTACACCTTC. Translated, it gives CASSYGEGSYGYTF. This chain uses TRBV6-5 with TRBJ1-2; D not certain. This CDR3 comprises 14 residues. The germline CDR1 and CDR2 sequences are MNHEY and SVGAGI. V lost 3 bases, J lost 5 bases, and 13 bases lay in between.

In its sample, this clone was seen many times. This chain joins TRBV11-1 and TRBJ1-1, with D possibly matching TRBD1 (6 bases). There are 15 residues in the CDR3. Per the germline V gene, CDR1 is SGHAT and CDR2 is FQDESV (reference sequence). Trimming took off 5 bases at V and 4 bases at J, with 17 bases between the two ends. The CDR3 coding sequence is TGTGCCAGCAGCCAGGCCGGGACAACAGTCACTGAAGCTTTCTTT. Protein: CASSQAGTTVTEAFF.

The V gene is TRBV28, the J gene TRBJ2-7; no firm D call. This CDR3 region has 11 residues. CDR1 and CDR2 from the germline V gene are MDHEN and SYDVKM. The germline V and J ends were trimmed by 8 bases and 2 bases, with 7 bases remaining between them. CDR3 in amino acids: CASRSAYEQYF. CDR3 sequence (DNA): TGTGCCAGCCGGAGCGCCTACGAGCAGTACTTC.

The chain links TRBV4-1 to TRBJ1-1; 7 bases are shared with TRBD1. V dropped 6 bases and J dropped 7; count of bases not matched to a gene: 14. This CDR3 has 15 amino acids. Germline V lookup: CDR1 MGHRA, CDR2 YSYEKL. The CDR3 DNA reads TGCGCCAGCAGTAAAGGGGGCGTTATGGTCGATGAAGCTTTCTTT. Translating gives CASSKGGVMVDEAFF.

For this clone: One end of the junction fails to match germline, which may point to a read error. The chain combines TRBV2 with TRBJ2-5, with D tentatively TRBD1 (5 bases). CDR1 and CDR2 (germline): SNHLY, FYNNEI. The CDR3 contains 12 residues. DNA for the CDR3: TGTGCCAGCAGTGTTACAGGAGAGACCCGGTACTTC. Translation: CASSVTGETRYF.

The chain carries TRBV7-2 and TRBJ2-1; 12 nucleotides align to TRBD2. Germline V gene sequence: CDR1 SGHTA, CDR2 FQGNSA. This CDR3 has 17 residues. After removal of 5 bases from V and 2 bases from J, the junction contained 7 bases not matched to a gene. CDR3 bases: TGTGCCAGCAGCCTAGGACTAGCGGGGACTACCTACAATGAGCAGTTCTTC. Its protein is CASSLGLAGTTYNEQFF.

The rearrangement links TRBV5-1 to TRBJ2-1; D is uncertain. The CDR3 is 15 amino acids. Trimming removed 5 bases from V and 0 bases from J, with 12 bases in between. In germline, CDR1 is SGHRS, CDR2 YFSETQ. CDR3 residues: CASRPASGSYNEQFF. CDR3 coding DNA: TGCGCCAGCAGACCAGCCTCGGGCTCCTACAATGAGCAGTTCTTC.

The gene calls are TRBV30 and TRBJ2-7; no clear D gene. The V end lost 0 bases, the J end lost 3 bases, and 9 bases lay between the germline ends. Germline CDR1 is GTSNPN and CDR2 is SVGIG (reference sequence). The CDR3 covers 13 residues. CDR3 loop: CAWSVGRRYEQYF. DNA of the CDR3: TGTGCCTGGAGTGTAGGCAGGCGCTACGAGCAGTACTTC.

The chain employs TRBV6-6 and TRBJ2-5; 8 bases are shared with TRBD1. In germline, CDR1 is MNHNY, CDR2 SVGAGI (reference sequence). The CDR3 runs 15 residues. J lost 1 base, V lost 5 bases, and 6 bases had no gene match. As DNA, the CDR3 is TGTGCCAGCAGTCCGGTGGACAGGGTCCAAGAGACCCAGTACTTC. Amino acids: CASSPVDRVQETQYF.

The V call is TRBV5-1, the J call TRBJ2-1; possibly TRBD1 for D (5 bases). CDR1 is SGHRS and CDR2 is YFSETQ in the germline V gene. The ends were cut back, 2 bases at V and 4 bases at J, with 13 bases in the middle. The CDR3 sequence is 15 residues long. The CDR3 loop is CASSLGQGSYNEQFF. As DNA, the CDR3 is TGCGCCAGCAGCTTAGGGCAGGGTAGTTACAATGAGCAGTTCTTC.

This chain joins TRBV7-8 and TRBJ1-6, with D maybe TRBD1 (6 bases). Trimming removed 0 bases at V and 9 bases at J, with 15 bases between. This CDR3 contains 16 residues. Germline V gene data show CDR1 as SGHVS and CDR2 as FQNEAQ. The CDR3 is CASSLARQAPGSPLHF. Here the CDR3 DNA reads TGTGCCAGCAGCTTAGCCCGACAGGCCCCGGGTTCACCCCTCCACTTT.

The chain is built from TRBV23-1 and TRBJ2-7; 8 bases match TRBD1. TRBV23-1 is an ORF; its function is uncertain. The CDR3 sequence is 18 residues long. V was pared by 0 bases and J by 6 bases, with 16 bases of the junction left unmatched. The CDR3 here is CASSQSGPGGENVCEQYF. CDR3 in DNA: TGCGCCAGCAGTCAATCTGGGCCAGGGGGCGAAAATGTTTGCGAGCAGTACTTC.

This clone was counted a few times. The V gene is TRBV27, the J gene TRBJ2-5, with TRBD2 as a possible D gene (7 bases). V dropped 6 bases and J dropped 5 bases, with 22 bases sitting between them. The CDR3 runs 16 residues. Germline lookup yields CDR1 MNHEY and CDR2 SMNVEV (reference sequence). In nucleotides, the CDR3 is TGTGCCAGCAGACCTACCATACGGGGGGCAGTGGAGACCCAGTACTTC. As protein: CASRPTIRGAVETQYF.

The rearrangement links TRBV5-1 to TRBJ2-5; 10 nucleotides align to TRBD1. The V and J ends lost 4 bases and 7 bases, in that order; junction bases with no gene match: 10. This CDR3 is 15 amino acids long. Germline-derived CDR1 and CDR2 are SGHRS and YFSETQ. The CDR3 DNA follows: TGCGCCAGCAGCCCTAGTTACCGGACAGGGGGGACCCAGTACTTC. It yields the protein CASSPSYRTGGTQYF.

This clone was detected only once. The CDR3 loop is CASSYSTGGETQYF. The DNA for the CDR3 is TGTGCCAGCAGTTACTCGACGGGAGGGGAGACCCAGTACTTC. The chain combines TRBV6-5 with TRBJ2-5; 8 positions match TRBD2. Germline V gene sequence: CDR1 MNHEY, CDR2 SVGAGI. The CDR3 is made up of 14 amino acids. V shed 0 bases, J shed 5 bases, and the junction held 2 bases outside the gene matches.

J is TRBJ2-1 and V is TRBV6-5, with 8 bases matching TRBD1. The CDR3 is 13 residues long. CDR1 is MNHEY and CDR2 is SVGAGI in the germline V gene. V trimming: 6 bases; J trimming: 6 bases; junction bases outside the gene matches: 4. CDR3 sequence reads: CASRYTGGNEQFF. DNA for the CDR3: TGTGCCAGCAGGTATACAGGGGGCAATGAGCAGTTCTTC.

The V and J genes are TRBV4-1 and TRBJ1-2, with a weak D call TRBD1 (6 bases). CDR3 length equals 15 residues. Looked up from germline, CDR1 is MGHRA and CDR2 is YSYEKL. V lost 4 bases, J lost 8 bases, and 20 bases lay in between. DNA for the CDR3: TGCGCCAGCAGCCTAACTCAAACAGGGTTGTACGGCTACACCTTC. Protein product: CASSLTQTGLYGYTF.

This clone was observed a few times. The chain combines TRBV9 with TRBJ1-2, with TRBD1 as a possible D gene (5 bases). Germline CDR1 reads SGDLS; CDR2 reads YYNGEE. The CDR3 is made up of 15 amino acids. Trimming pared 4 bases from V and 3 bases from J, leaving 16 bases between. The chain's CDR3 is CASSPPGHDYYGYTF. CDR3 bases: TGTGCCAGCAGCCCCCCCGGACACGACTACTATGGCTACACCTTC.

The chain combines TRBV5-6 with TRBJ2-3, with TRBD2 matching 12 bases. This CDR3 is built from 17 residues. V was clipped by 1 base and J by 6 bases; unmatched bases: 9. CDR1 SGHDT and CDR2 YYEEEE come from the germline V gene. CDR3 coding DNA: TGTGCCAGCAGCTTGCGGGCTAGCGGGGGGGCATTGGATACGCAGTATTTT. The encoded protein is CASSLRASGGALDTQYF.

V gene TRBV28 combines with J gene TRBJ2-5; tentatively, D is TRBD2 (5 bases). V lost 5 bases and J 4 bases, leaving 14 bases between the germline ends. The CDR3 extends over 14 amino acids. Per germline, CDR1 MDHEN and CDR2 SYDVKM. The CDR3 protein is CASSTRTVRETQYF. CDR3 DNA: TGTGCCAGCAGTACTAGGACGGTTAGAGAGACCCAGTACTTC.

This sequence joins TRBV5-4 and TRBJ2-3; D ambiguous. Per the germline V gene, CDR1 is SGHNT and CDR2 is YYREEE (reference sequence). Trimming shortened V by 4 bases and J by 4 bases, and 7 bases separated the two germline ends. The CDR3 extends over 12 amino acids. DNA of the CDR3: TGTGCCAGCAGCCATCTATCAGATACGCAGTATTTT. It specifies CASSHLSDTQYF.

The chain joins TRBV9 to TRBJ2-3, with D perhaps TRBD2 (5 bases). Germline-derived CDR1 and CDR2 are SGDLS and YYNGEE. Between the trimmed V and J ends, which lost 7 bases and 2 bases, there was a span of 17 bases. This CDR3 has 15 residues. The CDR3, as DNA: TGTGCCAGCGGCTCGTTGACTAACCCCACAGATACGCAGTATTTT. Protein: CASGSLTNPTDTQYF.

For this clone: An end of the junction differs from the germline gene, which may be a read error. This chain connects TRBV15 to TRBJ2-7; 9 bases match TRBD2. The CDR3 consists of 15 residues. Germline V lookup: CDR1 LNHNV, CDR2 YYDKDF (reference sequence). The CDR3 region is CATSRDVAGEYVQYF. The CDR3 nucleotides are TGTGCCACCAGCAGAGATGTAGCGGGGGAGTACGTGCAGTACTTC.

This chain links TRBV4-3 with TRBJ1-3; 8 bases are a match to TRBD1. This CDR3 contains 16 residues. CDR1 and CDR2 from the germline V gene are LGHNA and YSLEER. Trimming removed 4 bases from V and 1 base from J; junction bases left unmatched: 6. CDR3 nucleotide sequence: TGCGCCAGCAGCCCGGACAGGGATGGATCTGGAAACACCATATATTTT. It translates to CASSPDRDGSGNTIYF.